These 2 T cell receptor beta chains originate from one sample sequenced in a study of T cells in Graves' hyperthyroidism and ophthalmopathy. The source material, RNA transcripts, was used to amplify TCR beta CDR3 regions. The HTBI primer set drove a first-round RT-PCR of the TCR CDR3. From the multiplex PCR reads, TCRdb called clonotypes with MiXCR, one entry per CDR3 protein. This sample has about 560,000 distinct CDR3 sequences, with around 17% found just once. The specimen was blood. Receptors originate from a woman in her late teens or twenties with Graves' hyperthyroidism.

This chain connects TRBV7-9 to TRBJ2-4; D remains ambiguous. The CDR3 is 17 residues long. V was cut by 4 bases and J by 9 bases, with 25 bases left in between. CDR1 is SEHNR and CDR2 is FQNEAQ in the germline V gene (reference sequence). The CDR3: CASSSPLGEQVEGIQYF. CDR3 in DNA: TGTGCCAGCAGCTCTCCACTTGGTGAGCAGGTTGAAGGCATTCAGTACTTC.

The V and J genes are TRBV28 and TRBJ2-7; the match to TRBD2 covers 10 bases. Germline V CDR1 and CDR2: MDHEN, SYDVKM. Germline trimming cut 4 bases from V and 6 bases from J; bases unmatched to any gene: 12. The CDR3 has 16 amino acids. The CDR3 DNA follows: TGTGCCAGCAGTTCGACAGGGAAAGCGGGAGGGACCGAGCAGTACTTC. Encoded protein: CASSSTGKAGGTEQYF.